One sample yielded the 12 T cell receptor beta chains listed below, sequenced in a study of T cell responses to AZD1222 COVID-19 vaccine. TCRdb keeps only in-frame clones here, not all; method: immunoSEQ multiplex PCR. The sample carries some 91,000 clones, around 90% recorded once. This specimen was peripheral blood, taken on day 0 of AZD1222 vaccination. These receptors all come from an adult in good health.

The chain is built from TRBV7-2 and TRBJ2-7; tentatively, D is TRBD1 (6 bases). The V end lost 4 bases, the J end lost 0 bases, and 13 bases lay between the germline ends. The CDR3 has 15 amino acids. Germline lookup yields CDR1 SGHTA and CDR2 FQGNSA. The CDR3 DNA reads TGTGCCAGCAGCTCTCAGACAGGACCCTCCTACGAGCAGTACTTC. Protein product: CASSSQTGPSYEQYF.

The chain links TRBV16 to TRBJ1-4; TRBD1 might be the D (6 bases). The CDR3 covers 14 residues. V was pared by 4 bases and J by 8 bases, with 14 bases between. Germline V gene data show CDR1 as KGHSY and CDR2 as FQNENV. The CDR3 DNA reads TGTGCCAGCAGCCGAGCAGGGGACCGGGAAAAACTGTTTTTT. This codes for CASSRAGDREKLFF.

The chain combines TRBV10-3 with TRBJ2-2; D might be TRBD1 (6 bases). Germline CDR1 ENHRY, CDR2 SYGVKD. This CDR3 has 16 residues. Trimming left V 4 bases short and J 0 bases short, with 12 bases between. The CDR3 DNA reads as TGTGCCATCAGTGTTAGCCAGGGGACGAACACCGGGGAGCTGTTTTTT. It is translated as CAISVSQGTNTGELFF.

The chain is built from TRBV12-3 or TRBV12-4 and TRBJ1-2, with TRBD1 as a possible D gene (5 bases). The CDR3 runs to 12 residues. V shed 8 bases and J shed 8 bases, with 15 bases lying between them. In DNA, the CDR3 is TGTGCCAGCTCGGACGGGACCCGCGGCTACACCTTC. This encodes CASSDGTRGYTF.

The chain couples TRBV29-1 to TRBJ1-5; no reliable D call. Between the trimmed V and J ends, which lost 6 bases and 0 bases, there was a span of 9 bases. This CDR3 region has 13 residues. Germline V CDR1 and CDR2: SQVTM, ANQGSEA. The CDR3 DNA sequence: TGCAGCGTCGGCGAGTATAGCAATCAGCCCCAGCATTTT. This translates into CSVGEYSNQPQHF. The variable domain in full, completed from reference TRBV29-1 and TRBJ1-5, reads SAVISQKPSRDICQRGTSLTIQCQVDSQVTMMFWYRQQPGQSLTLIATANQGSEATYESGFVIDKFPISRPNLTFSTLTVSNMSPEDSSIYLCSVGEYSNQPQHFGDGTRLSIL.

This chain links TRBV27 with TRBJ2-5, with D tentatively TRBD1 or TRBD2 (5 bases each). V was trimmed by 3 bases and J by 8 bases, leaving 16 bases between them. The germline V gene encodes CDR1 MNHEY and CDR2 SMNVEV (reference sequence). CDR3 length: 14 residues. CDR3 sequence: CASSFQVQGETQYF. DNA of the CDR3: TGTGCCAGCAGTTTCCAGGTGCAGGGAGAAACCCAGTACTTC.

The chain uses TRBV9 and TRBJ1-1, with a weak D call TRBD1 (5 bases). The V gene's germline CDR1 is SGDLS and CDR2 YYNGEE. This CDR3 comprises 13 residues. With 3 bases removed from V and 8 bases from J, the gap between germline ends came to 14 bases. The CDR3 nucleotides are TGTGCCAGCAGCGCGGGGGGGATTCGAGAAGCTTTCTTT. It translates to CASSAGGIREAFF.

This clone has just one count. The J gene is TRBJ1-5, the V gene TRBV4-2; D is uncertain. Germline V gives CDR1 LGHNA, CDR2 YNFKEQ. The CDR3 runs to 18 residues. Trimming shortened V by 1 base and J by 0 bases, and 16 bases separated the two germline ends. Written as DNA, the CDR3 is TGTGCCAGCAGCCAAGTCGGCGGCAGGCGAGATAGCAATCAGCCCCAGCATTTT. Its protein is CASSQVGGRRDSNQPQHF.

The chain joins TRBV5-1 to TRBJ1-1, with D maybe TRBD1 (6 bases). Trimming shortened V by 0 bases and J by 1 base, and 10 bases separated the two germline ends. The CDR3 is 15 amino acids. CDR1 and CDR2 from the germline V gene are SGHRS and YFSETQ. The CDR3 sequence: CASSLANRENTEAFF. DNA of the CDR3: TGCGCCAGCAGCTTGGCCAACAGGGAGAACACTGAAGCTTTCTTT.

The gene calls are TRBV6-6 and TRBJ1-5, with unresolved D. This CDR3 is built from 15 residues. The V gene's germline CDR1 is MNHNY and CDR2 SVGAGI (reference sequence). The germline V and J ends were trimmed by 1 base and 2 bases, with 9 bases remaining between them. As DNA, the CDR3 is TGTGCCAGCAGTTACTACGGTTTTGGCAATCAGCCCCAGCATTTT. It specifies CASSYYGFGNQPQHF.

The chain combines TRBV12-3 or TRBV12-4 with TRBJ1-1, with D unresolved. This CDR3 contains 12 residues. V gave up 5 bases and J gave up 9 bases, with 13 bases separating them. The CDR3 nucleotides read TGTGCCAGCAGTCCCGGCGTCTTCCAAGCTTTCTTT. Its translation is CASSPGVFQAFF.

This sequence joins TRBV10-1 and TRBJ1-2; 7 bases line up with TRBD1. Germline V gene data show CDR1 as WNHNN and CDR2 as SYGVQD (reference sequence). The CDR3 consists of 14 residues. V shed 6 bases, J shed 2 bases, and the junction held 6 bases outside the gene matches. The CDR3 spells CASSPTGINYGYTF. CDR3 coding DNA: TGCGCCAGCAGCCCGACAGGGATCAACTATGGCTACACCTTC.